Below, 17 T cell receptor beta chains from the same sample are listed, as sequenced in a study of blood T cell repertoires in COVID-19 (dated by TCRdb to 2019 to 2021). The library was prepared using the immunoSEQ multiplex PCR assay. TCRdb's version of the immuneACCESS table is confined to in-frame rearrangements and falls short of the full clone set. An unresolved V gene accounts for under half of the shortfall where checked; the remainder is of unknown origin. The sample table records some 200,000 clones; around 82% of these occur just once. Over 10% of the sample comes from the top ten. The source material was peripheral blood. The source is a human donor in a cohort sampled during active COVID-19.

The V call is TRBV19, the J call TRBJ2-2; TRBD1 matches 8 bases. Looked up from germline, CDR1 is LNHDA and CDR2 is SQIVND (reference sequence). The CDR3 consists of 15 residues. Trimming cost V 6 bases and J 4 bases; bases outside gene matches: 7. CDR3 sequence reads: CASRTHRGTTGELFF. In DNA form, the CDR3 reads TGTGCCAGTAGGACGCACAGGGGGACCACCGGGGAGCTGTTTTTT.

V usage is TRBV27 and J usage is TRBJ2-7, with D hard to call. The germline gives CDR1 MNHEY, CDR2 SMNVEV (reference sequence). Trimming took 4 bases from V and 0 from J, leaving 13 bases between them. The CDR3 extends over 15 amino acids. The CDR3 nucleotides read TGTGCCAGCAGTTCCGCGACACTCATCTCCTACGAGCAGTACTTC. Encoded protein: CASSSATLISYEQYF.

This rearrangement joins TRBV4-3 to TRBJ2-2; 7 positions match TRBD1. CDR3 length: 17 amino acids. The ends lost 0 bases at V and 3 bases at J; junction bases unmatched: 7. Germline lookup yields CDR1 LGHNA and CDR2 YSLEER. The DNA for the CDR3 is TGCGCCAGCAGCCAAGATATAGAACAGGGGTACACCGGGGAGCTGTTTTTT. This sequence encodes CASSQDIEQGYTGELFF.

The genes are TRBV18 and TRBJ2-1; D unresolved. The CDR3 is 15 residues long. V was trimmed by 5 bases and J by 2 bases, leaving 13 bases between them. CDR1 and CDR2 from the germline V gene are KGHSH and LQKENI. CDR3 amino acids: CASSKPGSTYNEQFF. In DNA, the CDR3 is TGTGCCAGCTCAAAACCCGGGTCGACCTACAATGAGCAGTTCTTC. Together with reference TRBV18 and TRBJ2-1, the CDR3 gives the full variable domain: NAGVMQNPRHLVRRRGQEARLRCSPMKGHSHVYWYRQLPEEGLKFMVYLQKENIIDESGMPKERFSAEFPKEGPSILRIQQVVRGDSAAYFCASSKPGSTYNEQFFGPGTRLTVL.

This sequence joins TRBV19 and TRBJ2-3, with D possibly being TRBD2 (5 bases). V was trimmed by 7 bases and J by 2 bases, leaving 19 bases between them. The CDR3 runs 16 residues. Germline lookup yields CDR1 LNHDA and CDR2 SQIVND (reference sequence). CDR3 bases: TGTGCCAGTACCAGACGTCCTAGCACCTCCACAGATACGCAGTATTTT. It yields the protein CASTRRPSTSTDTQYF. Full variable domain (missing parts from reference TRBV19 and TRBJ2-3): DGGITQSPKYLFRKEGQNVTLSCEQNLNHDAMYWYRQDPGQGLRLIYYSQIVNDFQKGDIAEGYSVSREKKESFPLTVTSAQKNPTAFYLCASTRRPSTSTDTQYFGPGTRLTVL.

This clone was seen a handful of times. The gene calls are TRBV6-4 and TRBJ2-3; 9 nucleotides agree with TRBD2. Germline CDR1 MRHNA, CDR2 SNTAGT. The ends lost 3 bases at V and 3 bases at J; junction bases unmatched: 10. This CDR3 is 17 amino acids long. The CDR3 DNA follows: TGTGCCAGCAGTGAGACTAGCGCGGGAGGGAGGACAGATACGCAGTATTTT. Protein sequence: CASSETSAGGRTDTQYF.

The V gene is TRBV20-1, the J gene TRBJ2-7; D uncertain. There are 11 residues in the CDR3. Germline-derived CDR1 and CDR2 are DFQATT and SNEGSKA (reference sequence). The germline V and J ends were trimmed by 5 bases and 2 bases, with 7 bases remaining between them. DNA for the CDR3: TGCAGTGCTGCTATTGCCTACGAGCAGTACTTC. Residues: CSAAIAYEQYF.

This clone was observed a few times. The V gene is TRBV5-1, the J gene TRBJ1-1; the D is unclear. The CDR3 extends over 13 amino acids. The germline CDR1 and CDR2 sequences are SGHRS and YFSETQ. V lost 1 base and J 1 base, leaving 5 bases between the germline ends. CDR3 loop: CASSLPRNTEAFF. CDR3 DNA sequence: TGCGCCAGCAGCTTGCCGAGGAACACTGAAGCTTTCTTT.

The chain couples TRBV11-3 to TRBJ2-2, with 9 bases lining up with TRBD2. The CDR3 totals 16 residues. Germline loops: CDR1 SGHNT, CDR2 YENEEA. V lost 5 bases to trimming and J lost 3 bases; unmatched junction nucleotides: 7. The CDR3 region is CASSQQRGAHTGELFF. The CDR3 DNA reads as TGTGCCAGCAGCCAGCAGCGGGGGGCACACACCGGGGAGCTGTTTTTT.

The gene calls are TRBV19 and TRBJ1-1; D not resolved. This CDR3 has 13 amino acids. CDR1 is LNHDA and CDR2 is SQIVND in the germline V gene (reference sequence). V was trimmed by 7 bases and J by 9 bases, leaving 18 bases between them. Written as DNA, the CDR3 is TGTGCCAGTAATCGACGCCCGACGGAGAAAGCTTTCTTT. Its protein is CASNRRPTEKAFF.

In its sample, this clone was seen a few times. The chain is built from TRBV6-7 and TRBJ2-7; 12 positions agree with TRBD1. TRBV6-7 is sorted into the ORF group, with uncertain function. This CDR3 is built from 16 residues. Unmatched junction bases numbered 6, after V lost 2 bases and J lost 4 bases. CDR3 amino acids: CASSYKGQGALYEQYF. CDR3 DNA sequence: TGTGCCAGCAGTTACAAGGGACAGGGGGCGCTTTACGAGCAGTACTTC.

The chain employs TRBV6-5 and TRBJ2-7; TRBD1 aligns across 7 bases. Per germline, CDR1 MNHEY and CDR2 SVGAGI. V dropped 0 bases and J dropped 2; count of bases not matched to a gene: 7. This CDR3 has 16 residues. This CDR3 reads CASSYSSSGTAYEQYF. The CDR3 region has the DNA TGTGCCAGCAGTTACTCGTCTTCAGGGACAGCCTACGAGCAGTACTTC.

The V and J genes are TRBV23-1 and TRBJ1-6, with D perhaps TRBD1 (5 bases). TRBV23-1 is an open reading frame whose function is uncertain. CDR3 length: 16 amino acids. V gave up 5 bases and J gave up 2 bases, with 13 bases separating them. DNA of the CDR3: TGCGCCAGCAGTGCCAGGGTTCCCCCCTATAATTCACCCCTCCACTTT. The encoded protein is CASSARVPPYNSPLHF.

V and J are TRBV30 and TRBJ2-1, with a possible D match to TRBD2 (5 bases). Germline values: CDR1 GTSNPN, CDR2 SVGIG (reference sequence). Between the trimmed V and J ends, which lost 0 bases and 8 bases, there was a span of 14 bases. The CDR3 length is 14 residues. The CDR3: CAWSVDGGSDEQFF. The CDR3 DNA reads TGTGCCTGGAGTGTAGACGGCGGGTCAGATGAGCAGTTCTTC.

This chain links TRBV24-1 with TRBJ1-2, with 8 nucleotides matching TRBD1. V shed 3 bases, J shed 6 bases, and the junction held 8 bases outside the gene matches. The CDR3 has 15 amino acids. Germline V gene lookup returns CDR1 KGHDR and CDR2 SFDVKD. The CDR3 nucleotides are TGTGCCACCAGTGATCCCCGGACAGGGTTGAATGGCTACACCTTC. The encoded protein is CATSDPRTGLNGYTF.

J is TRBJ2-3 and V is TRBV2; 9 nucleotides match TRBD1. Germline V gene lookup returns CDR1 SNHLY and CDR2 FYNNEI. The ends lost 6 bases at V and 2 bases at J; junction bases unmatched: 6. This CDR3 region has 15 residues. This CDR3 reads CASRDRDRDTDTQYF. The CDR3 coding sequence is TGTGCCAGCAGAGACCGGGACAGGGACACAGATACGCAGTATTTT. Drawing the rest from reference TRBV2 and TRBJ2-3, the complete variable domain is EPEVTQTPSHQVTQMGQEVILRCVPISNHLYFYWYRQILGQKVEFLVSFYNNEISEKSEIFDDQFSVERPDGSNFTLKIRSTKLEDSAMYFCASRDRDRDTDTQYFGPGTRLTVL.

V and J are TRBV2 and TRBJ2-1; no clear D. CDR3 length: 11 residues. The V end lost 5 bases, the J end lost 7 bases, and 6 bases lay between the germline ends. Germline lookup yields CDR1 SNHLY and CDR2 FYNNEI. In nucleotides, the CDR3 is TGTGCCAGCAGTTCCCTTAATGAGCAGTTCTTC. Amino acid sequence: CASSSLNEQFF.